This T cell receptor beta chain appears in the sequencing data of a study of blood T cell repertoires in COVID-19. Overall study context: The analysed material was cDNA or gDNA that came from T cells, B-cell-depleted T cells, or PBMCs.

Authors' methods: By means of reference gene primer amplification, nucleated cell counts were estimated. The assay was immunoSEQ multiplex PCR, and TCRdb's table has in-frame clones only and misses some. That table gives V, J and clone size, and the DNA gave D and trimming. This table has 200,000 to 250,000 clones, 84% appearing once. CDR3 length: 15 amino acids. V was pared by 2 bases and J by 2 bases, with 10 bases between. The V gene's germline CDR1 is LNHDA and CDR2 SQIVND (reference sequence). The source of this sequence is a man aged 50-60 years with active or convalescent COVID-19. Sequences were obtained from peripheral blood. The chain combines TRBV19 with TRBJ2-1, with TRBD1 as a possible D gene (5 bases). The DNA of the CDR3 is TGTGCCAGTAGTATACAGGGCGATACCTACAATGAGCAGTTCTTC. It is translated as CASSIQGDTYNEQFF.